The 3 T cell receptor beta chains reported below all come from one sample, sequenced in a study of blood T cells in healthy people across ages. Combining a sample-barcoded 5' primer with a J-beta primer mix, a second PCR ran for about 6 to 12 cycles. TCRdb recomputed calls from the 5' RACE reads with MiXCR, one row per CDR3 protein. The sample has fewer than 650,000 distinct CDR3 sequences, 27% seen once; the top ten hold about 3.3%. The same specimen was also included in a second study, on T cells of mothers and their children.

The sequenced material came from blood. These receptors were collected from a boy between 2 and 10 years old in good health.

This chain joins TRBV15 and TRBJ1-2, with TRBD1 matching over 7 bases. Unmatched junction bases numbered 6, after V lost 1 base and J lost 4 bases. Per germline, CDR1 LNHNV and CDR2 YYDKDF (reference sequence). The CDR3 runs to 15 residues. The CDR3 sequence is CATSRGAGGGYGYTF. The DNA of the CDR3 is TGTGCCACCAGCAGAGGAGCAGGGGGTGGCTATGGCTACACCTTC.

This clonotype came up a few times. This chain uses TRBV7-2 with TRBJ2-7; D gene uncertain. The germline gives CDR1 SGHTA, CDR2 FQGNSA. The CDR3 covers 15 residues. V was trimmed by 2 bases and J by 0 bases, leaving 11 bases between them. The CDR3 sequence: CASSLYGAHSYEQYF. The DNA for the CDR3 is TGTGCCAGCAGCTTATACGGCGCGCACTCCTACGAGCAGTACTTC.

This chain links TRBV20-1 with TRBJ2-1, with D perhaps being TRBD1 or TRBD2 (7 bases each). CDR1 is DFQATT, CDR2 SNEGSKA, per germline (reference sequence). This CDR3 region has 14 residues. V shed 6 bases and J shed 5 bases, with 17 bases lying between them. In DNA, the CDR3 is TGCAGTGCCCGAAAAAGCGGGACAGACAATGAGCAGTTCTTC. Its protein product is CSARKSGTDNEQFF.